These 28 T cell receptor beta chains were all obtained from the same sample, sequenced in a study of T-cell memory formation after mild COVID-19. From the 5' RACE reads, TCRdb called clonotypes with MiXCR, one entry per CDR3 protein. This table has a few hundred thousand distinct CDR3 sequences, roughly a fifth appearing once. The sample was PBMCs or a T cell subset sorted from them (not recorded which). The receptors here all came from a man in his late teens or twenties who had mild COVID-19 (a few samples of this study predate the infection). Cell type and time point are not known.

The chain uses TRBV6-9 and TRBJ2-7; the match to TRBD2 covers 7 bases. The J segment lost 3 bases and the V segment lost 5 bases, leaving 13 bases of the junction unmatched. The CDR3 is 16 residues long. CDR1 and CDR2 from the germline V gene are MNHGY and SVAAGI. CDR3 sequence reads: CASSHPWAGEIYEQYV. The CDR3 DNA sequence: TGTGCCAGCAGTCACCCCTGGGCGGGGGAGATCTACGAGCAGTACGTC.

This chain connects TRBV29-1 to TRBJ2-5; TRBD2 aligns across 8 bases. CDR3 length equals 14 residues. V was pared by 3 bases and J by 2 bases, with 5 bases of the junction left unmatched. Per germline, CDR1 SQVTM and CDR2 ANQGSEA. Written as DNA, the CDR3 is TGCAGCGTTGATGGCCCTAGCGGGCAAGAGACCCAGTACTTC. Translated, it gives CSVDGPSGQETQYF.

This chain connects TRBV6-2 or TRBV6-3 to TRBJ1-2; D possibly corresponds to TRBD1 (5 bases). Trimming stripped 8 bases from V and 4 bases from J, with 14 bases between. Germline V gives CDR1 MNHEY, CDR2 SVGEGT. This CDR3 spans 13 amino acids. CDR3 sequence: CASQIGGTYGYTF. The CDR3 nucleotides read TGTGCCAGCCAAATCGGGGGAACCTATGGCTACACCTTC.

The V and J genes are TRBV28 and TRBJ1-2; 7 positions agree with TRBD1. The CDR3 consists of 14 residues. Germline values: CDR1 MDHEN, CDR2 SYDVKM. V was pared by 7 bases and J by 4 bases, with 9 bases of the junction left unmatched. CDR3 nucleotides: TGTGCCAGCAATCAACTACAGGGGTTCTATGGCTACACCTTC. Translation: CASNQLQGFYGYTF.

Only a few counts were recorded for this clonotype. The chain links TRBV5-1 to TRBJ2-7, with D possibly matching TRBD2 (6 bases). Germline lookup yields CDR1 SGHRS and CDR2 YFSETQ. V was pared by 3 bases and J by 8 bases, with 21 bases between. The CDR3 totals 15 residues. DNA of the CDR3: TGCGCCAGCAGCTCCAATTACAGCCCGGGGGTGCAGCAGTACTTC. This codes for CASSSNYSPGVQQYF.

This sequence joins TRBV7-9 and TRBJ2-2; TRBD1 matches 7 bases. CDR1 SEHNR and CDR2 FQNEAQ come from the germline V gene (reference sequence). The CDR3 contains 16 residues. The junction had 7 bases not matched to a gene; V was cut back by 5 bases and J by 1 base. DNA for the CDR3: TGTGCCAGCAGCCCTCCGGGACAGAGGAACACCGGGGAGCTGTTTTTT. Encoded protein: CASSPPGQRNTGELFF.

This clonotype was recorded at least ten times. The rearrangement links TRBV5-1 to TRBJ2-5; D is possibly TRBD1 (5 bases). The CDR3 length is 14 residues. V was trimmed by 4 bases and J by 2 bases, leaving 12 bases between them. Germline V gene data show CDR1 as SGHRS and CDR2 as YFSETQ. The CDR3 spells CASSAGMRQETQYF. The DNA for the CDR3 is TGCGCCAGCAGCGCAGGGATGAGGCAAGAGACCCAGTACTTC.

There are many counts of this clonotype. V is TRBV20-1 and J is TRBJ2-3; D may be TRBD2 (6 bases). The germline CDR1 and CDR2 sequences are DFQATT and SNEGSKA (reference sequence). The CDR3 extends over 16 amino acids. The V end was cut by 0 bases, the J end by 3 bases, with 16 bases between. CDR3 in DNA: TGCAGTGCTAGAGATACGCGGGGAACTGAGACAGATACGCAGTATTTT. Protein product: CSARDTRGTETDTQYF.

This clonotype was seen more than once but under ten times. The chain recombines TRBV28 with TRBJ2-7; 8 bases match TRBD1. The CDR3 loop spans 14 amino acids. J lost 2 bases, V lost 4 bases, and 4 bases had no gene match. In germline, CDR1 is MDHEN, CDR2 SYDVKM. CDR3 residues: CASSYGQGTYEQYV. In DNA, the CDR3 is TGTGCCAGCAGTTACGGACAGGGAACCTACGAGCAGTACGTC.

This chain joins TRBV9 and TRBJ1-2; D not certain. Looked up from germline, CDR1 is SGDLS and CDR2 is YYNGEE. The CDR3 is 12 residues long. V dropped 1 base and J dropped 2 bases, with 3 bases sitting between them. In DNA, the CDR3 is TGTGCCAGCAGCGTACAAAACTATGGCTACACCTTC. Protein sequence: CASSVQNYGYTF.

The table lists this clonotype with a few counts. The chain uses TRBV12-5 and TRBJ1-3; D is possibly TRBD1 (6 bases). Trimming stripped 3 bases from V and 8 bases from J, with 20 bases between. CDR1 is LGHNT and CDR2 is FRNRAP in the germline V gene. There are 16 residues in the CDR3. CDR3 DNA: TGTGCTAGTGGTTTTCTCGTCAGGGGCGAGGTGTACACCATATATTTT. As protein: CASGFLVRGEVYTIYF.

This clonotype has a handful of counts. The V and J genes are TRBV4-1 and TRBJ1-5; the match to TRBD1 covers 7 bases. CDR3 length: 17 amino acids. The ends lost 1 base at V and 2 bases at J; junction bases unmatched: 8. CDR1 and CDR2 (germline): MGHRA, YSYEKL. This chain's CDR3 is CASSQATTGVGNQPQHF. CDR3 DNA: TGCGCCAGCAGCCAAGCGACCACAGGGGTCGGCAATCAGCCCCAGCATTTT.

V is TRBV2 and J is TRBJ2-3; weak D call: TRBD2 (6 bases). The V end lost 6 bases, the J end lost 1 base, and 11 bases lay between the germline ends. The CDR3 has 14 amino acids. Looked up from germline, CDR1 is SNHLY and CDR2 is FYNNEI. CDR3 amino acids: CASRGTARTDTQYF. The DNA of the CDR3 is TGTGCCAGCAGGGGGACTGCCCGCACAGATACGCAGTATTTT.

The chain carries TRBV3-1 and TRBJ1-5; unclear D gene. This CDR3 region has 14 residues. Germline V gene sequence: CDR1 LGHDT, CDR2 YNNKEL (reference sequence). V was clipped by 0 bases and J by 3 bases, with 6 bases between them. In DNA form, the CDR3 reads TGTGCCAGCAGCCAAGAACGGTACAATCAGCCCCAGCATTTT. Translation: CASSQERYNQPQHF.

In this sample, this clonotype turned up a few times. The chain is built from TRBV7-2 and TRBJ2-3; a possible D gene is TRBD2 (5 bases). The CDR3 contains 17 residues. Trimming removed 1 base at V and 5 bases at J, with 19 bases between. Germline V gives CDR1 SGHTA, CDR2 FQGNSA. The CDR3 loop is CASSLGLAATLGDTQYF. For the CDR3, the DNA is TGTGCCAGCAGCTTAGGGCTAGCAGCAACCTTGGGAGATACGCAGTATTTT.

This clonotype was seen at least ten times. The chain carries TRBV15 and TRBJ1-2, with TRBD1 matching over 9 bases. V lost 0 bases, J lost 1 base, and 6 bases stayed unmatched. The length of the CDR3 is 17 residues. The germline gives CDR1 LNHNV, CDR2 YYDKDF (reference sequence). The CDR3 spells CATSRDLGQGLNYGYTF. In DNA, the CDR3 is TGTGCCACCAGCAGAGATCTGGGACAGGGACTTAACTATGGCTACACCTTC.

In this sample, this clonotype turned up a few times. The chain employs TRBV7-2 and TRBJ1-1; the D is unclear. V was clipped by 3 bases and J by 8 bases, with 10 bases between them. CDR1 and CDR2 (germline): SGHTA, FQGNSA. There are 12 residues in the CDR3. CDR3 in amino acids: CASSFHRLEAFF. In DNA form, the CDR3 reads TGTGCCAGCAGCTTCCATCGGCTCGAAGCTTTCTTT.

Only a few counts were recorded for this clonotype. The J gene is TRBJ2-1, the V gene TRBV11-2, with 8 bases lining up with TRBD1. From germline, CDR1 is SGHAT and CDR2 FQNNGV. J was trimmed by 12 bases and V by 5 bases; bases with no gene match: 12. CDR3 length: 14 amino acids. The chain's CDR3 is CASSVQGGPGGQFF. DNA for the CDR3: TGTGCCAGCAGCGTACAGGGGGGTCCAGGTGGGCAGTTCTTC.

There are a few counts of this clonotype. The chain employs TRBV25-1 and TRBJ2-5; 9 bases align to TRBD1. Unmatched junction bases numbered 7, after V lost 6 bases and J lost 5 bases. Germline-derived CDR1 and CDR2 are MGHDK and SYGVNS. The CDR3 runs to 14 residues. CDR3 protein: CASRGEDRGETQYF. DNA of the CDR3: TGTGCCAGCAGGGGCGAAGACAGGGGGGAGACCCAGTACTTC.

The chain carries TRBV5-1 and TRBJ1-2, with D hard to call. V dropped 3 bases and J dropped 5 bases, with 14 bases sitting between them. The CDR3 covers 14 residues. CDR1 is SGHRS and CDR2 is YFSETQ in the germline V gene. CDR3 in DNA: TGCGCCAGCAGCTCCTCATTCGGGCAGTATGGCTACACCTTC. This translates into CASSSSFGQYGYTF.

The chain uses TRBV12-3 or TRBV12-4 and TRBJ1-5; 9 nucleotides align to TRBD1. J lost 0 bases, V lost 1 base, and 7 bases had no gene match. The CDR3 has 18 residues. For the CDR3, the DNA is TGTGCCAGCAGTTTAGACAGGGGGCGGGGATCTAGCAATCAGCCCCAGCATTTT. It encodes CASSLDRGRGSSNQPQHF.

This clonotype was recorded many times. The CDR3 is CASSQTGGGSYNEQFF. CDR3 nucleotides: TGCGCCAGCAGCCAAACGGGGGGAGGGTCCTACAATGAGCAGTTCTTC. The chain links TRBV4-1 to TRBJ2-1, with 7 positions matching TRBD2. Losses at the gene ends were 2 bases for V and 1 base for J; bases not matched to a gene: 5. Germline loops: CDR1 MGHRA, CDR2 YSYEKL. This CDR3 spans 16 amino acids.

This clonotype was seen a few times. The CDR3 loop is CASSLDGRAPLGVQFF. The DNA for the CDR3 is TGTGCCAGCAGCTTAGATGGGCGGGCCCCTTTAGGTGTGCAGTTCTTC. The chain carries TRBV7-2 and TRBJ2-1; a possible D gene is TRBD2 (5 bases). There are 16 residues in the CDR3. From germline, CDR1 is SGHTA and CDR2 FQGNSA. V was shortened by 1 base and J by 12 bases, with 22 bases between the two germline ends.

The genes are TRBV7-8 and TRBJ1-1; D call uncertain. CDR1 and CDR2 (germline): SGHVS, FQNEAQ. This CDR3 contains 13 residues. Trimming left V 5 bases short and J 7 bases short, with 14 bases between. CDR3 protein: CASSPLVWDEAFF. The DNA for the CDR3 is TGTGCCAGCAGCCCCTTGGTGTGGGATGAAGCTTTCTTT.

This clonotype was seen only a few times. J is TRBJ1-3 and V is TRBV4-1, with D hard to call. Trimming cost V 0 bases and J 1 base, with 7 bases left between them. CDR1 MGHRA and CDR2 YSYEKL come from the germline V gene. The CDR3 runs to 15 residues. The CDR3 bases are TGCGCCAGCAGCCAAGAGGGCGCTTCTGGAAACACCATATATTTT. This codes for CASSQEGASGNTIYF.

This clonotype was found a few times. The chain is built from TRBV5-1 and TRBJ1-6, with 7 nucleotides matching TRBD1. The V gene's germline CDR1 is SGHRS and CDR2 YFSETQ. The CDR3 sequence is 17 residues long. V lost 2 bases, J lost 7 bases, and 12 bases stayed unmatched. CDR3 residues: CASSFSPQGEVNSPLHF. CDR3 sequence (DNA): TGCGCCAGCAGCTTCAGCCCTCAGGGGGAAGTGAATTCACCCCTCCACTTT.

There are many counts of this clonotype. The chain combines TRBV27 with TRBJ2-1; the match to TRBD1 covers 7 bases. J lost 5 bases, V lost 2 bases, and 6 bases had no gene match. CDR1 MNHEY and CDR2 SMNVEV come from the germline V gene (reference sequence). The CDR3 extends over 15 amino acids. CDR3 bases: TGTGCCAGCAGTTTAAATTGGGACAGAAACAATGAGCAGTTCTTC. Protein sequence: CASSLNWDRNNEQFF.

The chain joins TRBV6-2 or TRBV6-3 to TRBJ1-1; D call uncertain. The germline CDR1 and CDR2 sequences are MNHEY and SVGEGT. The CDR3 spans 14 residues. The germline V and J ends were trimmed by 9 bases and 1 base, with 15 bases remaining between them. CDR3: CASERPGTNTEAFF. As DNA, the CDR3 is TGTGCCAGTGAAAGACCGGGAACGAACACTGAAGCTTTCTTT.